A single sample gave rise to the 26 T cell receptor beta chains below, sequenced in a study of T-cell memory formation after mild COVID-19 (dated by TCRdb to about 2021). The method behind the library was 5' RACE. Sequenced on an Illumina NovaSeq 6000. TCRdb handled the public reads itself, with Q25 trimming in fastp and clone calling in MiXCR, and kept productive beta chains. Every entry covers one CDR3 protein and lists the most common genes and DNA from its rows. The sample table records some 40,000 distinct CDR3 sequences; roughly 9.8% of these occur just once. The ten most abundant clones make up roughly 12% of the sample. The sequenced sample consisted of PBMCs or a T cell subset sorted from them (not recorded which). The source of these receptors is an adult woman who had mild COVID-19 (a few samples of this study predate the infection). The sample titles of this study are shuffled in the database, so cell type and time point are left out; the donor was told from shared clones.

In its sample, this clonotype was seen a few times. Written as DNA, the CDR3 is TGCGCCAGCAGCCTTCAGGGGGACACTGAAGCTTTCTTT. Its translation: CASSLQGDTEAFF. The J gene is TRBJ1-1, the V gene TRBV5-1, with 7 bases lining up with TRBD1. V shed 4 bases, J shed 3 bases, and the junction held 3 bases outside the gene matches. This CDR3 contains 13 residues. CDR1 SGHRS and CDR2 YFSETQ come from the germline V gene. Filled out from reference TRBV5-1 and TRBJ1-1, the complete variable domain reads KAGVTQTPRYLIKTRGQQVTLSCSPISGHRSVSWYQQTPGQGLQFLFEYFSETQRNKGNFPGRFSGRQFSNSRSEMNVSTLELGDSALYLCASSLQGDTEAFFGQGTRLTVV.

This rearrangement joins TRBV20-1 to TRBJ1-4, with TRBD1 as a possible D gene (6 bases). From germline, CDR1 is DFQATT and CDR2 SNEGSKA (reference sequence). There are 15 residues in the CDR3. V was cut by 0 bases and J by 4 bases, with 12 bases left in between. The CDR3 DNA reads TGCAGTGCTAGAGAGCCAAAAGGGGGTAATGAAAAACTGTTTTTT. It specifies CSAREPKGGNEKLFF.

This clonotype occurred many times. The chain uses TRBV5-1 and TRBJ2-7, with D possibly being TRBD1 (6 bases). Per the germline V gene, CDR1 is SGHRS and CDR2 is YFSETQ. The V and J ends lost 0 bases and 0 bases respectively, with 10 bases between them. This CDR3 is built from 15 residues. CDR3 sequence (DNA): TGCGCCAGCAGCTTGGTTTGGGGGCCCTCCTACGAGCAGTACTTC. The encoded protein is CASSLVWGPSYEQYF.

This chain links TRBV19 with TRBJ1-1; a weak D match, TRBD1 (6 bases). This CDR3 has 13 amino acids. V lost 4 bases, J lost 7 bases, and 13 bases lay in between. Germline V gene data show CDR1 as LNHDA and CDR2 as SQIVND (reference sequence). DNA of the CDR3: TGTGCCAGTAGTACTCAAGGACAGTTTGAAGCTTTCTTT. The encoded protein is CASSTQGQFEAFF.

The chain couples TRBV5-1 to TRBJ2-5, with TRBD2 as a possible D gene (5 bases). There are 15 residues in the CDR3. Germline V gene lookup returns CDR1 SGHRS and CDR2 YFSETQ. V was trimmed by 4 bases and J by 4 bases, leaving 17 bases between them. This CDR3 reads CASSPTEGWGETQYF. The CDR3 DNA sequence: TGCGCCAGCAGCCCCACCGAGGGATGGGGAGAGACCCAGTACTTC.

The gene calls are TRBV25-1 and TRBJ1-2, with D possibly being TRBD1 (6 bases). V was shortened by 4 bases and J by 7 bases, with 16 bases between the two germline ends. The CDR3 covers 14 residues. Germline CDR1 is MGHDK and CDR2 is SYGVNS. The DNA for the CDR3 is TGTGCCAGCAGTGGCAAAACAGGGTGGGGTGGCTACACCTTC. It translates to CASSGKTGWGGYTF.

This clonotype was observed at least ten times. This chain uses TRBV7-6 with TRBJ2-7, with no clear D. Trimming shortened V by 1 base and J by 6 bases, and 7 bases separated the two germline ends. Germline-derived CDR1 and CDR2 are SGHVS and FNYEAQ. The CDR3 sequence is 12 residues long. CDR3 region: CASSLDSLEQYF. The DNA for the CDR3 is TGTGCCAGCAGCTTAGACTCCCTCGAGCAGTACTTC.

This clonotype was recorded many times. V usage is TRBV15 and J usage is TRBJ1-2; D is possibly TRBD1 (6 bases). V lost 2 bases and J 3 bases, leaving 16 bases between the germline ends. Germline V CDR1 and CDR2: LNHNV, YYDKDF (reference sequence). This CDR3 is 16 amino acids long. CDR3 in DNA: TGTGCCACCAGCAGAACGGAACTGGACAGCGACTATGGCTACACCTTC. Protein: CATSRTELDSDYGYTF.

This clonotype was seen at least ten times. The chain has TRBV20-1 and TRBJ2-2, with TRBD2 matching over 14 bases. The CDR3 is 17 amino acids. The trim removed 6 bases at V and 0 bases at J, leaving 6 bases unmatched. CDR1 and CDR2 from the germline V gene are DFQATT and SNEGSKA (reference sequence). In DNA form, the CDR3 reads TGCAGTGCGCGACTAGCGGGGGGGACGTCGAACACCGGGGAGCTGTTTTTT. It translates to CSARLAGGTSNTGELFF.

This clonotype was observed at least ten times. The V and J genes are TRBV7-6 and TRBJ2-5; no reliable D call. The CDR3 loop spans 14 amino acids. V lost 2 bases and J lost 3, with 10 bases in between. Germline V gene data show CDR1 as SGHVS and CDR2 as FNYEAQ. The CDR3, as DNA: TGTGCCAGCAGCTTATTAGGGAAGAAAGAGACCCAGTACTTC. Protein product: CASSLLGKKETQYF.

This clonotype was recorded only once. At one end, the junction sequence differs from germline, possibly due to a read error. The CDR3 region is CASSQTLQEYPRF. The CDR3, as DNA: TGTGCCAGCAGCCAAACCCTACAAGAATACCCCCGATTC. The chain is built from TRBV14 and TRBJ2-7, with D uncertain. CDR1 SGHDN and CDR2 FVKESK come from the germline V gene. This CDR3 spans 13 amino acids.

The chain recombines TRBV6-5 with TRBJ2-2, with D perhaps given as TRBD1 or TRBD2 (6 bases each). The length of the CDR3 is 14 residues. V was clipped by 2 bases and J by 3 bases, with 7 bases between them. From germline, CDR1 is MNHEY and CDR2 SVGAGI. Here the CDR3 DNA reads TGTGCCAGCAGTTACAGGGGGGACACCGGGGAGCTGTTTTTT. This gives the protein CASSYRGDTGELFF.

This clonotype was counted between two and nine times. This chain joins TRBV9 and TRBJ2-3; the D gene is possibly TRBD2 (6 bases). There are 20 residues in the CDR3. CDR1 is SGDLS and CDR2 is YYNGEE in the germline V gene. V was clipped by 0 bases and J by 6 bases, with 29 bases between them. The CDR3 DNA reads TGTGCCAGCAGCGTAGGGCCCCGCGGCGGGGAAACAACTCCGCGGGATACGCAGTATTTT. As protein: CASSVGPRGGETTPRDTQYF. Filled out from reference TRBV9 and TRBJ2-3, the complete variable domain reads DSGVTQTPKHLITATGQRVTLRCSPRSGDLSVYWYQQSLDQGLQFLIQYYNGEERAKGNILERFSAQQFPDLHSELNLSSLELGDSALYFCASSVGPRGGETTPRDTQYFGPGTRLTVL.

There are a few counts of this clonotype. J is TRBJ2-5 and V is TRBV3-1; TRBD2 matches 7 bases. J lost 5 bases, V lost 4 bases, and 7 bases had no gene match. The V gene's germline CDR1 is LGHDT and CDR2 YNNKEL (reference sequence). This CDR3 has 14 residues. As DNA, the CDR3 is TGTGCCAGCAGCCTCAGGACTAGAGGGGAGACCCAGTACTTC. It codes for CASSLRTRGETQYF.

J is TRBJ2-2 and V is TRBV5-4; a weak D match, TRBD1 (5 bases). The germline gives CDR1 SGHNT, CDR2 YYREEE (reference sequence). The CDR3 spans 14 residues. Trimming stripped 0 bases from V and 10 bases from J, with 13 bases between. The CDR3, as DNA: TGTGCCAGCAGCTTGGAAAGAAGAGGACAGGAGCTGTTTTTT. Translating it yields CASSLERRGQELFF. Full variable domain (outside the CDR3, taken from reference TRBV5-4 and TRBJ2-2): ETGVTQSPTHLIKTRGQQVTLRCSSQSGHNTVSWYQQALGQGPQFIFQYYREEENGRGNFPPRFSGLQFPNYSSELNVNALELDDSALYLCASSLERRGQELFFGEGSRLTVL.

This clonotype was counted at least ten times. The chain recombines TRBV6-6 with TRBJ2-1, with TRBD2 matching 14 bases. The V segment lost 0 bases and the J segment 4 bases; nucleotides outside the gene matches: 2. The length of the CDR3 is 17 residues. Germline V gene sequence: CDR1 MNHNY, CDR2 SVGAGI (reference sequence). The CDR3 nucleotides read TGTGCCAGCAGTTACTCGGGACTAGCGGGAGTGTACAATGAGCAGTTCTTC. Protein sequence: CASSYSGLAGVYNEQFF.

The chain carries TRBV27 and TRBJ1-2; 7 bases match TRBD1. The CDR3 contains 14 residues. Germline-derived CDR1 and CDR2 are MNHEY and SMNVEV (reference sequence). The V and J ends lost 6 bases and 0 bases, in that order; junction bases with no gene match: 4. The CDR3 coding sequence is TGTGCCAGCAGCGGGGACAGTCCTAACTATGGCTACACCTTC. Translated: CASSGDSPNYGYTF.

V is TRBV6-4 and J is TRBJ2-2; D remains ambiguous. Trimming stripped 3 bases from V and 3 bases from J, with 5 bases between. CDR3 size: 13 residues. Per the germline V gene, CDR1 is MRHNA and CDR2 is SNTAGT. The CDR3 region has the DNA TGTGCCAGCAGTGAAGGTTACACCGGGGAGCTGTTTTTT. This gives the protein CASSEGYTGELFF.

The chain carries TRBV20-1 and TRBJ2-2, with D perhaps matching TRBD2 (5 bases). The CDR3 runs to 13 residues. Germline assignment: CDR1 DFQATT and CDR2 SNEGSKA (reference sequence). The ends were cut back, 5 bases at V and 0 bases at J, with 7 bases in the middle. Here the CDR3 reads CSALSANTGELFF. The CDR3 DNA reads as TGCAGTGCTCTTAGCGCGAACACCGGGGAGCTGTTTTTT.

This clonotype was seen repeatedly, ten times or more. CDR3 amino acids: CASSPGRAKNIQYF. CDR3 in DNA: TGTGCCAGCAGTCCCGGCCGAGCCAAAAACATTCAGTACTTC. V usage is TRBV25-1 and J usage is TRBJ2-4, with D hard to call. CDR1 and CDR2 from the germline V gene are MGHDK and SYGVNS. There are 14 residues in the CDR3. V lost 5 bases and J 0 bases, leaving 8 bases between the germline ends.

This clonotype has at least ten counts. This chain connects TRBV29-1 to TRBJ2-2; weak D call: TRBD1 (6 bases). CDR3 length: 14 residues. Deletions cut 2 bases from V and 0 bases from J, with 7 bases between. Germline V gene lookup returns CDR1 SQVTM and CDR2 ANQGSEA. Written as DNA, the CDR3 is TGCAGCGTTGAACGGGACACGAACACCGGGGAGCTGTTTTTT. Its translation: CSVERDTNTGELFF.

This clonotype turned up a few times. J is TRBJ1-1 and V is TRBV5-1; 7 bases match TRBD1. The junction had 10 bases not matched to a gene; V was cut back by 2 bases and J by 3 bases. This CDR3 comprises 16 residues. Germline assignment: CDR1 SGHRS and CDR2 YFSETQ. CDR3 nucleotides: TGCGCCAGCAGCTTCCGACAGGGCCCGGGAGACACTGAAGCTTTCTTT. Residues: CASSFRQGPGDTEAFF.

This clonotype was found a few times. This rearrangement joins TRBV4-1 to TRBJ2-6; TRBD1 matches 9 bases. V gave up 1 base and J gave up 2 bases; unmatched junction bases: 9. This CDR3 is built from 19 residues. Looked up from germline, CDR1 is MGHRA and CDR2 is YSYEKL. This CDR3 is CASSQGHRGRETGANVLTF. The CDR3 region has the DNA TGCGCCAGCAGCCAAGGGCACAGGGGGCGCGAGACTGGGGCCAACGTCCTGACTTTC.

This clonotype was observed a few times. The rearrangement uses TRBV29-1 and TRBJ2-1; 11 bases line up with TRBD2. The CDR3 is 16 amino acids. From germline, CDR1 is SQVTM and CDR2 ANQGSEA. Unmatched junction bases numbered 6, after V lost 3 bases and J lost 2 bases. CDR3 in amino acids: CSVERLAGNAYNEQFF. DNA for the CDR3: TGCAGCGTTGAGAGACTAGCGGGAAATGCCTACAATGAGCAGTTCTTC.

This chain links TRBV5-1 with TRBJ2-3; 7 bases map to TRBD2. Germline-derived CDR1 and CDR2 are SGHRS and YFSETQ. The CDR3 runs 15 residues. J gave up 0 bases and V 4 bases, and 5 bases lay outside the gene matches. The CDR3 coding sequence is TGCGCCAGCAGCCATAGCGGGTTAAGCACAGATACGCAGTATTTT. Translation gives CASSHSGLSTDTQYF.

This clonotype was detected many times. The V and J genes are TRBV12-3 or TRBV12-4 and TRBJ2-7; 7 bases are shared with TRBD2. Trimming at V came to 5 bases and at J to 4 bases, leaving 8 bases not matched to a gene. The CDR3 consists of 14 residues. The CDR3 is CASSPGGLLYEQYF. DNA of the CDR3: TGTGCCAGCAGTCCGGGGGGACTTCTATACGAGCAGTACTTC.